A single sample gave rise to the 22 T cell receptor beta chains below, sequenced in a study of beta chain features in type 1 diabetes. The isolated RNA, all of it, was reverse transcribed, so expressed TCRB transcripts were what got sequenced. This table comes from immunoSEQ multiplex PCR, and its TCRdb copy is limited to in-frame clones, with some not included. The data show roughly 180,000 clones, approximately 13% seen once. Sequenced sample: central memory CD4+ T cells from blood. The receptor source for this set is a woman aged 18 to 35 in good health.

There are many counts of this clone. This sequence joins TRBV6-6 and TRBJ1-2; 7 bases match TRBD1. V trimming: 2 bases; J trimming: 6 bases; junction bases outside the gene matches: 9. This CDR3 is built from 15 residues. Germline CDR1 reads MNHNY; CDR2 reads SVGAGI (reference sequence). The CDR3 region is CASSYADREGDGYTF. The CDR3, as DNA: TGTGCCAGCAGTTACGCAGACAGGGAAGGGGATGGCTACACCTTC.

This clone was recorded a few times. The chain has TRBV7-9 and TRBJ2-1; no firm D call. This CDR3 has 12 amino acids. Germline values: CDR1 SEHNR, CDR2 FQNEAQ (reference sequence). V shed 8 bases and J shed 10 bases, with 15 bases lying between them. This chain's CDR3 is CASLRARQEQFF. Written as DNA, the CDR3 is TGTGCCAGCCTCCGTGCCAGGCAAGAGCAGTTCTTC.

This clone was seen a few times. The rearrangement links TRBV7-9 to TRBJ2-4, with TRBD1 identical over 9 bases. The V segment lost 3 bases and the J segment 5 bases; nucleotides outside the gene matches: 2. The CDR3 spans 14 residues. CDR1 and CDR2 from the germline V gene are SEHNR and FQNEAQ (reference sequence). The CDR3 DNA sequence: TGTGCCAGCAGCTTCGACAGGGGGGAAAACATTCAGTACTTC. This encodes CASSFDRGENIQYF.

The table lists this clone with a few counts. The chain carries TRBV29-1 and TRBJ2-5; weak D call: TRBD1 (6 bases). The germline V gene encodes CDR1 SQVTM and CDR2 ANQGSEA. CDR3 length equals 13 residues. V was trimmed by 0 bases and J by 3 bases, leaving 8 bases between them. The CDR3 DNA reads as TGCAGCGTTGAAGATAAGGGGGAAGAGACCCAGTACTTC. Its protein product is CSVEDKGEETQYF. The variable domain in full, completed from reference TRBV29-1 and TRBJ2-5, reads SAVISQKPSRDICQRGTSLTIQCQVDSQVTMMFWYRQQPGQSLTLIATANQGSEATYESGFVIDKFPISRPNLTFSTLTVSNMSPEDSSIYLCSVEDKGEETQYFGPGTRLLVL.

There are a few counts of this clone. V is TRBV7-8 and J is TRBJ2-3, with D maybe TRBD1 (5 bases). The germline V and J ends were trimmed by 4 bases and 0 bases, with 11 bases remaining between them. This CDR3 is built from 15 residues. Looked up from germline, CDR1 is SGHVS and CDR2 is FQNEAQ. Here the CDR3 DNA reads TGTGCCAGCAGCTCAGGACACCTTAGCACAGATACGCAGTATTTT. Protein product: CASSSGHLSTDTQYF.

The rearrangement uses TRBV28 and TRBJ2-7; 7 positions agree with TRBD2. V was clipped by 6 bases and J by 4 bases; unmatched bases: 15. The CDR3 has 16 residues. The germline gives CDR1 MDHEN, CDR2 SYDVKM. CDR3: CASSATIGAGEYEQYF. The CDR3 nucleotides are TGTGCCAGCAGCGCAACTATAGGGGCGGGAGAGTACGAGCAGTACTTC.

This clone has ten or more counts. The rearrangement links TRBV28 to TRBJ2-5; D is perhaps TRBD1 (6 bases). Trimming took off 5 bases at V and 5 bases at J, with 12 bases between the two ends. The germline V gene encodes CDR1 MDHEN and CDR2 SYDVKM. CDR3 length: 13 residues. The CDR3, as DNA: TGTGCCAGCAGTCCAGGGGATAGGGAGACCCAGTACTTC. Protein product: CASSPGDRETQYF.

This clone was found a few times. The chain recombines TRBV30 with TRBJ2-3, with 12 bases identical to TRBD2. V trimming: 3 bases; J trimming: 1 base; junction bases outside the gene matches: 8. This CDR3 is 17 amino acids long. CDR1 is GTSNPN, CDR2 SVGIG, per germline (reference sequence). The CDR3 DNA sequence: TGTGCCTGGAGCACTTGGGGACTAGCGGGCCGCACAGATACGCAGTATTTT. Translated, it gives CAWSTWGLAGRTDTQYF.

J is TRBJ2-7 and V is TRBV7-7; TRBD2 matches 7 bases. From germline, CDR1 is SSHAT and CDR2 FNYEAQ (reference sequence). The trim removed 4 bases at V and 6 bases at J, leaving 15 bases unmatched. This CDR3 comprises 16 residues. The CDR3: CASSSSGALGEGEQYF. The CDR3 nucleotides read TGTGCCAGCAGCTCCTCTGGGGCCCTAGGGGAGGGCGAGCAGTACTTC. Complete variable domain (other parts from reference TRBV7-7 and TRBJ2-7): GAGVSQSPRYKVTKRGQDVTLRCDPISSHATLYWYQQALGQGPEFLTYFNYEAQPDKSGLPSDRFSAERPEGSISTLTIQRTEQRDSAMYRCASSSSGALGEGEQYFGPGTRLTVT.

This clone has at least ten counts. The chain combines TRBV23-1 with TRBJ2-6; TRBD1 agrees at 8 bases. TRBV23-1 has ORF status, its function being uncertain. The CDR3 has 15 residues. V lost 7 bases, J lost 7 bases, and 9 bases stayed unmatched. CDR3 DNA sequence: TGCGCCAGCACCGCTGACAGGGGAAATGCCAACGTCCTGACTTTC. It specifies CASTADRGNANVLTF.

The chain carries TRBV29-1 and TRBJ1-2, with D unresolved. With 4 bases removed from V and 5 bases from J, the gap between germline ends came to 14 bases. CDR1 SQVTM and CDR2 ANQGSEA come from the germline V gene. The CDR3 is 13 residues long. The CDR3 nucleotides are TGCAGCGTTGCGTTAGTTAGCAGTTATGGCTACACCTTC. This encodes CSVALVSSYGYTF. Drawing the rest from reference TRBV29-1 and TRBJ1-2, the complete variable domain is SAVISQKPSRDICQRGTSLTIQCQVDSQVTMMFWYRQQPGQSLTLIATANQGSEATYESGFVIDKFPISRPNLTFSTLTVSNMSPEDSSIYLCSVALVSSYGYTFGSGTRLTVV.

This clone was seen only a few times. The genes are TRBV18 and TRBJ2-1, with TRBD1 matching 11 bases. With V trimmed by 3 bases and J by 4 bases, 5 bases remained unmatched. Germline CDR1 is KGHSH and CDR2 is LQKENI. CDR3 length: 16 amino acids. The CDR3 DNA sequence: TGTGCCAGCTCACCCCTTGGGACAGGGGGGTACAATGAGCAGTTCTTC. Translating gives CASSPLGTGGYNEQFF.

The table lists this clone with a few counts. The chain links TRBV20-1 to TRBJ2-1; 7 bases align to TRBD2. In germline, CDR1 is DFQATT, CDR2 SNEGSKA (reference sequence). The CDR3 consists of 10 residues. V shed 7 bases and J 10 bases; nucleotides not matched to a gene: 4. CDR3 amino acids: CSGYSGEQFF. The CDR3 DNA reads as TGCAGTGGGTATAGCGGGGAGCAGTTCTTC.

V gene TRBV28 combines with J gene TRBJ1-2, with 8 bases identical to TRBD1. The V gene end was trimmed by 5 bases and the J gene end by 5 bases; junction bases not matched to a gene: 4. Germline V gene sequence: CDR1 MDHEN, CDR2 SYDVKM. The CDR3 extends over 13 amino acids. This CDR3 reads CASSGQGLYGYTF. The CDR3 nucleotides are TGTGCCAGCAGTGGACAGGGCTTGTATGGCTACACCTTC.

This clone was picked up a small number of times. V is TRBV7-2 and J is TRBJ1-5; D is undetermined. The CDR3 loop spans 14 amino acids. V was clipped by 1 base and J by 4 bases, with 8 bases between them. In germline, CDR1 is SGHTA, CDR2 FQGNSA. The CDR3 DNA follows: TGTGCCAGCAGCTTAGGCGGAATGAATCAGCCCCAGCATTTT. It translates to CASSLGGMNQPQHF.

A single count supports this clone. The rearrangement joins TRBV27 to TRBJ2-1; 7 bases map to TRBD1. This CDR3 spans 14 amino acids. CDR1 is MNHEY, CDR2 SMNVEV, per germline (reference sequence). V lost 5 bases and J lost 1; bases outside the gene matches: 2. Written as DNA, the CDR3 is TGTGCCAGCAGTACACAGGGGTCCTACAATGAGCAGTTCTTC. Translated: CASSTQGSYNEQFF.

There are a few counts of this clone. The V gene is TRBV14, the J gene TRBJ2-1; 7 bases fit TRBD1. The germline gives CDR1 SGHDN, CDR2 FVKESK. The CDR3 has 14 residues. After removal of 4 bases from V and 8 bases from J, the junction contained 8 bases not matched to a gene. CDR3 in amino acids: CASSRQTGMDEQFF. CDR3 DNA sequence: TGTGCCAGCAGCCGACAGACAGGGATGGATGAGCAGTTCTTC.

This clone came up a few times. The V gene is TRBV5-4, the J gene TRBJ2-2; tentatively, D is TRBD1 (5 bases). Looked up from germline, CDR1 is SGHNT and CDR2 is YYREEE (reference sequence). V was shortened by 2 bases and J by 4 bases, with 12 bases between the two germline ends. This CDR3 region has 15 residues. The CDR3 sequence: CASSLSWGATGELFF. In DNA, the CDR3 is TGTGCCAGCAGCTTATCGTGGGGCGCCACCGGGGAGCTGTTTTTT.

The V and J genes are TRBV9 and TRBJ1-2; D ambiguous. This CDR3 region has 11 residues. CDR1 SGDLS and CDR2 YYNGEE come from the germline V gene. V shed 3 bases and J shed 6 bases, with 6 bases lying between them. The CDR3 sequence: CASSGGNGYTF. The CDR3 DNA is TGTGCCAGCAGCGGAGGAAATGGCTACACCTTC.

As concerns this clone: The conserved final phenylalanine or tryptophan is absent from the CDR3, which likely points to a read error. The DNA is omitted, as the CDR3 cannot be located on it reliably, and the CDR3 follows TCRdb's listing. V usage is TRBV7-8 and J usage is TRBJ1-1; no DNA check was done on the table's D call, TRBD1. Germline V gives CDR1 SGHVS, CDR2 FQNEAQ. Both ends counted, the CDR3 spans 13 residues. The CDR3 spells CASSLGKDRVFAV.

The V call is TRBV30, the J call TRBJ2-7, with TRBD1 identical over 12 bases. J was trimmed by 6 bases and V by 4 bases; bases with no gene match: 4. The germline gives CDR1 GTSNPN, CDR2 SVGIG (reference sequence). The CDR3 runs 13 residues. The CDR3 nucleotides are TGTGCCTGGACCTGGGACAGGGGGCGCGAGCAGTACTTC. Protein: CAWTWDRGREQYF.

This chain uses TRBV28 with TRBJ2-1; 11 bases match TRBD2. The CDR3 totals 16 residues. After removal of 5 bases from V and 0 bases from J, the junction contained 3 bases not matched to a gene. CDR1 is MDHEN, CDR2 SYDVKM, per germline. The CDR3 reads CASSPTSGSSYNEQFF. The DNA for the CDR3 is TGTGCCAGCAGTCCCACTAGCGGGAGCTCCTACAATGAGCAGTTCTTC.